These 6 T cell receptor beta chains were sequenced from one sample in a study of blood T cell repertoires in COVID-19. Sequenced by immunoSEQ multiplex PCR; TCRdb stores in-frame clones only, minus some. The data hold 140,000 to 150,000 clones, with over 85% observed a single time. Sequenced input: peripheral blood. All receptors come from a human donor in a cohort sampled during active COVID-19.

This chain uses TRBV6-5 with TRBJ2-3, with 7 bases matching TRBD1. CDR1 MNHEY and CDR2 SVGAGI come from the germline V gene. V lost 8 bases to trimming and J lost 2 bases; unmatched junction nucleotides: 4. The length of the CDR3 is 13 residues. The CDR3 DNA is TGTGCCAGCGGAACAGGGGTCACAGATACGCAGTATTTT. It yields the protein CASGTGVTDTQYF.

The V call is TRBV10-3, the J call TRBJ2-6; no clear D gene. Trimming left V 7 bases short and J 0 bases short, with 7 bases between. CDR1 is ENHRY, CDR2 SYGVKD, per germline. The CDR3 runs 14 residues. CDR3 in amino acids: CAINPGSGANVLTF. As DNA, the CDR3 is TGTGCCATCAATCCGGGCTCTGGGGCCAACGTCCTGACTTTC.

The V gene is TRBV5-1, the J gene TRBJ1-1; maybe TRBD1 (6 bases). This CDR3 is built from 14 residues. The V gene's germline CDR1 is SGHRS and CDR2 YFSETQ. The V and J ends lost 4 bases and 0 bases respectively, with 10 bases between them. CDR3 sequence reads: CASSQTGMNTEAFF. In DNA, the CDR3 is TGCGCCAGCAGCCAGACAGGTATGAACACTGAAGCTTTCTTT.

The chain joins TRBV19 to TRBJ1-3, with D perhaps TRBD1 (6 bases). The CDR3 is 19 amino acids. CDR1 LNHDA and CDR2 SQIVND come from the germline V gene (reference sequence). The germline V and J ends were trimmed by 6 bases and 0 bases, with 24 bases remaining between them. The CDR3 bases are TGTGCCAGTAGGGGAAGGATCCAAACGGACAGTTCCTCTGGAAACACCATATATTTT. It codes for CASRGRIQTDSSSGNTIYF.

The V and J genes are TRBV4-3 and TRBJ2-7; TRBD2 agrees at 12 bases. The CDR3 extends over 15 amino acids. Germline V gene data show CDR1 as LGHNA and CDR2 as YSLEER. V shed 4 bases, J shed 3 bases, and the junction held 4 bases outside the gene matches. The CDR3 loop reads CASSPRTSGDYEQYF. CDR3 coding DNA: TGCGCCAGCAGCCCGCGGACTAGCGGGGACTACGAGCAGTACTTC.

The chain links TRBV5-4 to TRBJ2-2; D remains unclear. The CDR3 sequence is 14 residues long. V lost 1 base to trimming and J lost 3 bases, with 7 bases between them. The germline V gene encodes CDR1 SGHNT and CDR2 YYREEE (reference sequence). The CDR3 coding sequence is TGTGCCAGCAGCTTGACACCTGACACCGGGGAGCTGTTTTTT. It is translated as CASSLTPDTGELFF. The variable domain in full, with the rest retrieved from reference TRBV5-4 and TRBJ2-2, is ETGVTQSPTHLIKTRGQQVTLRCSSQSGHNTVSWYQQALGQGPQFIFQYYREEENGRGNFPPRFSGLQFPNYSSELNVNALELDDSALYLCASSLTPDTGELFFGEGSRLTVL.